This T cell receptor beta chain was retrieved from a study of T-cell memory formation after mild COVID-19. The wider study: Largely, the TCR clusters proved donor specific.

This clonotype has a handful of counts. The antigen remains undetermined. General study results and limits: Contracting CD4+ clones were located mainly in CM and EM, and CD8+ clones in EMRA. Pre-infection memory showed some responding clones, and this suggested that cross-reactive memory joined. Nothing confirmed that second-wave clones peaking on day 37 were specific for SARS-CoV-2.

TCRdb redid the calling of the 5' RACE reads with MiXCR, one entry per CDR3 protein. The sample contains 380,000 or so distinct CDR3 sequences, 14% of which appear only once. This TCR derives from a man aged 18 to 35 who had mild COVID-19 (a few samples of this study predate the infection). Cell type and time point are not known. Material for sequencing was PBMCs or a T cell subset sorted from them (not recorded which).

In DNA, the CDR3 is TGTGCCAGCAGCTCAGGGGGCTATTCCTACAATGAGCAGTTCTTC. Residues: CASSSGGYSYNEQFF. The V and J genes are TRBV6-5 and TRBJ2-1; TRBD1 matches 8 bases. After removal of 6 bases from V and 1 base from J, the junction contained 5 bases not matched to a gene. The CDR3 has 15 amino acids. From germline, CDR1 is MNHEY and CDR2 SVGAGI.